This is a list of T cell receptor beta chains from one sample in a study of blood T cell repertoires in COVID-19. Only in-frame clones appear in the TCRdb table, and some are missing; sequencing was by immunoSEQ multiplex PCR. The sample includes 200,000 to 250,000 clones, roughly four fifths of them seen just once. The sample consisted of peripheral blood. The origin of the receptors is a middle-aged woman with acute or convalescent COVID-19. Both conserved end residues are trimmed from each CDR3.

J gene | V gene | CDR3 protein
TRBJ2-3 | TRBV5-1 | ASSKGAYADTQY
TRBJ2-7 | TRBV6-5 | ASSYSTASGEQY
TRBJ2-7 | TRBV24-1 | ATSDRGQGVHEQY
TRBJ1-1 | TRBV6-5 | ASRTDRNTEAF
TRBJ2-1 | TRBV29-1 | SVSWNEQF
TRBJ2-2 | TRBV19 | ASSMLQGAPLAGELF
TRBJ1-4 | TRBV6-6 | ASSSTGITNEKLF
TRBJ1-1 | TRBV19 | ASSISGRGNTEAF
TRBJ2-3 | TRBV7-9 | ASSSRGYTDTQY
TRBJ2-3 | TRBV24-1 | ATSEVSGNTDTQY
TRBJ1-6 | TRBV11-2 | ASSQTMTGVH
TRBJ2-3 | TRBV7-8 | ASNSKGGDSDTQY
TRBJ1-1 | TRBV2 | ASNQAQDNTEAF
TRBJ1-1 | TRBV30 | AWSVTPGTEAF
TRBJ1-1 | TRBV14 | ASSQVAGLDTEAF
TRBJ2-4 | TRBV6-5 | AAGRMGVAKNIQY
TRBJ2-4 | TRBV6-2/TRBV6-3 | ASSLQGSAKNIQY
TRBJ1-3 | TRBV4-1 | ASSPSGGAGGNTIY
TRBJ2-7 | TRBV6-5 | ASSLQGPGVGGEQY
TRBJ2-1 | TRBV29-1 | SARKGLAGGGEQF
TRBJ2-7 | TRBV7-6 | ASSLAGLRDTGKEQY
TRBJ2-3 | TRBV7-9 | ASSSPGSGGTDTQY
TRBJ2-1 | TRBV19 | ASSISPSPVYNEQF
TRBJ2-2 | TRBV28 | ASIPILAGEGSGELF
TRBJ1-1 | TRBV6-5 | ASSYGGRAF
TRBJ2-3 | TRBV5-1 | ASSDTSGTDTQY
TRBJ2-2 | TRBV4-2 | ASSHPDTGDTGELF
TRBJ1-2 | TRBV3-1/TRBV3-2 | ASSHLTGPNYGYT
TRBJ1-2 | TRBV9 | ASTNDRTLSPNYGYT
TRBJ1-1 | TRBV30 | AWSEILRNTEAF
TRBJ2-1 | TRBV6-5 | ASSYGRGGYNEQF
TRBJ2-3 | TRBV5-1 | ASTTGLSTDTQY
TRBJ1-6 | TRBV19 | ASSIGTGRNSPLH
TRBJ2-3 | TRBV27 | ASTVAGSQSTDTQY
TRBJ2-2 | TRBV7-3 | ASSLPAGGPGFAGELF
TRBJ2-4 | TRBV19 | ASSIRDRPLAKNIQY
TRBJ2-1 | TRBV7-2 | ASSPVSFSYNEQF
TRBJ2-7 | TRBV19 | ASSIDRTYEQY
TRBJ1-5 | TRBV27 | ASSFQGTNQPQH
TRBJ2-5 | TRBV5-5 | ASSRRTGLGEETQY
TRBJ2-3 | TRBV4-1 | ASSQIPSSGGTQY
TRBJ1-2 | TRBV7-9 | ASSLPDRVDYGYT
TRBJ1-5 | TRBV2 | ASSLQGLGQPQH
TRBJ2-7 | TRBV2 | ATRDSAYEQY
TRBJ2-2 | TRBV24-1 | ATSDKTGPGELF
TRBJ2-1 | TRBV27 | ASSGGALYNEQF
TRBJ2-3 | TRBV30 | AWSGLLTDTQY
TRBJ2-7 | TRBV2 | ASSEGRAGYEQY
TRBJ1-1 | TRBV24-1 | ATSDSQTGDTEAF
TRBJ1-6 | TRBV18 | ASSPLPSQTGYFTPLH
TRBJ2-2 | TRBV18 | ASSPGLDTGELF
TRBJ1-4 | TRBV9 | ASSEGTTTNEKLF
TRBJ1-4 | TRBV18 | ASSLTGGAREKLF
TRBJ1-3 | TRBV30 | AWSVGQIFLAGNTIY